The next 11 T cell receptor beta chains were all read from a single sample in a study of OX40 agonist ivuxolimab in advanced cancers. Library generation was performed with the immunoSEQ multiplex PCR assay. Not all clones reach the TCRdb copy of this immuneACCESS table, which keeps in-frame sequences only. Checked studies attribute under half of the gap to unresolved V genes and leave the rest unexplained. The sample profile shows around 15,000 clones; less than 90% of them were found once. The ten largest clones represent around 3.9% of the sample. The sample in question was CD4+ or CD8+ T cells sorted from blood, obtained in a trial of the OX40 agonist ivuxolimab. These receptors were collected from an adult with an advanced solid tumor such as melanoma, head and neck, liver or kidney cancer.

The rearrangement joins TRBV11-2 to TRBJ2-7; D perhaps matches TRBD1 (5 bases). Trimming stripped 4 bases from V and 0 bases from J, with 13 bases between. Germline loops: CDR1 SGHAT, CDR2 FQNNGV. The CDR3 has 15 amino acids. CDR3 nucleotide sequence: TGTGCCAGCAGCTCAGAACAGGTGTCCTCCTACGAGCAGTACTTC. Residues: CASSSEQVSSYEQYF. The complete variable domain, with remaining parts taken from reference TRBV11-2 and TRBJ2-7, reads EAGVAQSPRYKIIEKRQSVAFWCNPISGHATLYWYQQILGQGPKLLIQFQNNGVVDDSQLPKDRFSAERLKGVDSTLKIQPAKLEDSAVYLCASSSEQVSSYEQYFGPGTRLTVT.

The chain recombines TRBV18 with TRBJ2-2; no reliable D call. Trimming cost V 3 bases and J 2 bases, with 10 bases left between them. The CDR3 runs to 15 residues. The germline V gene encodes CDR1 KGHSH and CDR2 LQKENI. The chain's CDR3 is CASSPPALNTGELFF. DNA of the CDR3: TGTGCCAGCTCACCCCCGGCTCTTAACACCGGGGAGCTGTTTTTT.

The chain couples TRBV7-2 to TRBJ1-1; TRBD1 is a possible D gene (5 bases). Germline V lookup: CDR1 SGHTA, CDR2 FQGNSA. The CDR3 extends over 17 amino acids. Trimming stripped 0 bases from V and 8 bases from J, with 22 bases between. The DNA of the CDR3 is TGTGCCAGCAGCTTAGCTAGGGGAGCAACCCCGTCCCAGGAAGCTTTCTTT. Protein product: CASSLARGATPSQEAFF.

The gene calls are TRBV28 and TRBJ2-6, with D possibly TRBD1 on 6 matching bases. Trimming took off 6 bases at V and 0 bases at J, with 9 bases between the two ends. The CDR3 has 15 residues. Germline lookup yields CDR1 MDHEN and CDR2 SYDVKM. The CDR3: CASRGAPSGANVLTF. The CDR3 DNA reads TGTGCCAGCAGGGGGGCCCCCTCTGGGGCCAACGTCCTGACTTTC.

The chain joins TRBV28 to TRBJ2-7; TRBD2 might be the D (5 bases). Germline CDR1 MDHEN, CDR2 SYDVKM. The V and J ends lost 2 bases and 2 bases respectively, with 13 bases between them. CDR3 length: 15 residues. DNA for the CDR3: TGTGCCAGCAGTTTAGGAGCCGGGATCGCCTACGAGCAGTACTTC. It specifies CASSLGAGIAYEQYF.

There are a few counts of this clone. The chain recombines TRBV18 with TRBJ2-7; no definite D call. CDR3 size: 11 residues. Germline lookup yields CDR1 KGHSH and CDR2 LQKENI. Trimming took 4 bases from V and 5 from J, leaving 6 bases between them. In DNA, the CDR3 is TGTGCCAGCTCACAGTTTGACGAGCAGTACTTC. The encoded protein is CASSQFDEQYF.

CDR3 residues: CASSRGGPPGLAVSYEQYF. Written as DNA, the CDR3 is TGTGCCAGCAGTAGAGGGGGCCCCCCGGGACTAGCGGTTTCCTACGAGCAGTACTTC. The V gene is TRBV27, the J gene TRBJ2-7, with 11 bases that match TRBD2. The CDR3 consists of 19 residues. Germline V gives CDR1 MNHEY, CDR2 SMNVEV (reference sequence). After removal of 5 bases from V and 1 base from J, the junction contained 16 bases not matched to a gene.

This chain joins TRBV7-6 and TRBJ1-2; D gene uncertain. CDR1 and CDR2 (germline): SGHVS, FNYEAQ. The CDR3 is 13 amino acids. V was pared by 5 bases and J by 3 bases, with 10 bases between. The CDR3 region is CASSQPRHYGYTF. CDR3 bases: TGTGCCAGCAGCCAGCCGCGTCACTATGGCTACACCTTC. Full variable domain (outside the CDR3, taken from reference TRBV7-6 and TRBJ1-2): GAGVSQSPRYKVTKRGQDVALRCDPISGHVSLYWYRQALGQGPEFLTYFNYEAQQDKSGLPNDRFSAERPEGSISTLTIQRTEQRDSAMYRCASSQPRHYGYTFGSGTRLTVV.

The chain carries TRBV7-6 and TRBJ2-7, with no clear D. The CDR3 is 13 residues long. With 1 base removed from V and 2 bases from J, the gap between germline ends came to 6 bases. The germline V gene has CDR1 SGHVS and CDR2 FNYEAQ. The CDR3, as DNA: TGTGCCAGCAGCTTAGAAGCAGCCTACGAGCAGTACTTC. It codes for CASSLEAAYEQYF. Supplemented by reference TRBV7-6 and TRBJ2-7, the full variable domain reads GAGVSQSPRYKVTKRGQDVALRCDPISGHVSLYWYRQALGQGPEFLTYFNYEAQQDKSGLPNDRFSAERPEGSISTLTIQRTEQRDSAMYRCASSLEAAYEQYFGPGTRLTVT.

This chain connects TRBV18 to TRBJ2-5, with 10 bases lining up with TRBD2. Germline CDR1 and CDR2: KGHSH and LQKENI. Trimming cost V 5 bases and J 5 bases; bases outside gene matches: 2. CDR3 length equals 13 residues. This chain's CDR3 is CASSLTSGETQYF. The CDR3 DNA reads TGTGCCAGCTCATTGACTAGCGGGGAGACCCAGTACTTC. Looking up the rest from reference TRBV18 and TRBJ2-5 gives the full variable domain: NAGVMQNPRHLVRRRGQEARLRCSPMKGHSHVYWYRQLPEEGLKFMVYLQKENIIDESGMPKERFSAEFPKEGPSILRIQQVVRGDSAAYFCASSLTSGETQYFGPGTRLLVL.

This clone was detected a few times. V usage is TRBV6-5 and J usage is TRBJ1-1, with D hard to call. V lost 5 bases and J lost 0, with 7 bases in between. Germline V gene lookup returns CDR1 MNHEY and CDR2 SVGAGI. The length of the CDR3 is 13 residues. The CDR3 spells CASSLGMNTEAFF. The CDR3 coding sequence is TGTGCCAGCAGTCTCGGCATGAACACTGAAGCTTTCTTT.